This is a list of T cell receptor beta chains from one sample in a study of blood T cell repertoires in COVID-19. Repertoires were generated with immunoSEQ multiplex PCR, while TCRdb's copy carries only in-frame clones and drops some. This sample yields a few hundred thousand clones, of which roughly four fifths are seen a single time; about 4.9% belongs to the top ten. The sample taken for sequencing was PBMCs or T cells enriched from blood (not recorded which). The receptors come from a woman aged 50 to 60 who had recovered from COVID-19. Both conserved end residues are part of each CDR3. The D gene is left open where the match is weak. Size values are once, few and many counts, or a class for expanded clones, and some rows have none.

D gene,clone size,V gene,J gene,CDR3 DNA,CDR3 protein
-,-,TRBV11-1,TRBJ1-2,TGTGCCAGCAGCTCGTCAACAGATTATGGCTACACCTTC,CASSSSTDYGYTF
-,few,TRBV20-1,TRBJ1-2,TGCAGTGCCTATAACTATGGCTACACCTTC,CSAYNYGYTF
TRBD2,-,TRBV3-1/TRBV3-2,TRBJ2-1,TGTGCCAGCAGCCATGTAGCGGGGGGCGACAATGAGCAGTTCTTC,CASSHVAGGDNEQFF
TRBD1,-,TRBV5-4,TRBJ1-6,TGTGCCAGCAGCTATCGAATGTTAAAAGCCGGGACAGGGGGCGGGGGGCCCCTCCACTTT,CASSYRMLKAGTGGGGPLHF
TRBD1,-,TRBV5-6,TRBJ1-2,TGTGCCAGCAGCTTGGAGGGACAGGGCTGGTATGGCTACACCTTC,CASSLEGQGWYGYTF
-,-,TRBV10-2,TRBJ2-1,TGCGCCAGCAGTGAGTCGGCGGTAACGATGGACAATGAGCAGTTCTTC,CASSESAVTMDNEQFF
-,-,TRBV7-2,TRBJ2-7,TGTGCCAGCAGCCTCCGGTTGCCCGAGCAGTACTTC,CASSLRLPEQYF
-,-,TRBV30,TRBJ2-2,TGTGCCTGGAGTGTACGTCGGGGGAACACCGGGGAGCTGTTTTTT,CAWSVRRGNTGELFF
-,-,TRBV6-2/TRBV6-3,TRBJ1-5,TGTGCCAGCAGTTACCGGGGTAGTTCGGGACAGCCCCAGCATTTT,CASSYRGSSGQPQHF
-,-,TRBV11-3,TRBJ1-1,TGTGCCAGCAGCTTAGAGGCCGACATGAACACTGAAGCTTTCTTT,CASSLEADMNTEAFF
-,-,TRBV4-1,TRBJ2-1,TGCGCCAGCAGCCAGGGGCCTGACAGGTTGGGGTACAATGAGCAGTTCTTC,CASSQGPDRLGYNEQFF
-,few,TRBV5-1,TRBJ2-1,TGCGCCAGCAGCTTGGATCTAGTGAGGTACAATGAGCAGTTCTTC,CASSLDLVRYNEQFF
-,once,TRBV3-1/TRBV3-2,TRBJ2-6,TGTGCCAGCAGCCAAGATGTTACAGTAGGGGCCAACGTCCTGACTTTC,CASSQDVTVGANVLTF
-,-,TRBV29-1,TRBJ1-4,TGCAGCGCGGAAGGCCGGGGTGAAAAACTGTTTTTT,CSAEGRGEKLFF
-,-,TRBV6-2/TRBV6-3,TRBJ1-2,TGTGCCAGCAGTTACCCTACGCCCTCGACGTGGGGGGAATATGGCTACACCTTC,CASSYPTPSTWGEYGYTF
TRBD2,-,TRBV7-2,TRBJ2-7,TGTGCCAGCAGCCCGGGACTAGCGGGAGTGTTTTACGAGCAGTACTTC,CASSPGLAGVFYEQYF
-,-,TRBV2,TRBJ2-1,TGTGCCAGCAGTGAAGTGCCTCTACAGGGTGGGGGTGAGCAGTTCTTC,CASSEVPLQGGGEQFF
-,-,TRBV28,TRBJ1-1,TGTGCCAGCACGGGAGGAAGGTCTGAAGCTTTCTTT,CASTGGRSEAFF